This TCR beta chain was profiled in a study of blood T cell repertoires in COVID-19. Study-wide background: Samples came from the United States, Italy and Spain, spanning acute and convalescent COVID-19.

Sequencing used immunoSEQ multiplex PCR; TCRdb keeps in-frame clones, though not all of them. Of approximately 19,000 clones listed, about 81% are singletons. Trimming took off 1 base at V and 12 bases at J, with 17 bases between the two ends. Germline V gene data show CDR1 as SGHTA and CDR2 as FQGNSA. The length of the CDR3 is 14 residues. The sequence was obtained from a man aged 55 to 70 with acute or convalescent COVID-19. The specimen was peripheral blood. V and J are TRBV7-2 and TRBJ2-3; D gene unclear. The CDR3 sequence: CASSLEARKTKQYF. CDR3 DNA sequence: TGTGCCAGCAGCTTAGAAGCTAGGAAGACCAAACAGTATTTT.